This passage covers 10 T cell receptor beta chains from one sample sequenced in a study of blood T cell repertoires in COVID-19. Sequencing was performed with immunoSEQ multiplex PCR; in TCRdb, only in-frame clones are kept and a portion is missing. The sample has 25,000 to 35,000 clones; roughly 78% are singletons. Sequencing was done on a sample of peripheral blood. These receptors came from a boy aged 2 to 9 with active or convalescent COVID-19.

The rearrangement joins TRBV18 to TRBJ2-5, with D hard to call. Germline CDR1 reads KGHSH; CDR2 reads LQKENI. The CDR3 contains 14 residues. V was cut by 6 bases and J by 2 bases, with 13 bases left in between. CDR3 region: CASSPSLSQETQYF. CDR3 in DNA: TGTGCCAGCTCCCCATCTCTCTCGCAAGAGACCCAGTACTTC.

The chain recombines TRBV10-3 with TRBJ1-2; TRBD1 matches at 7 bases. The trim removed 10 bases at V and 8 bases at J, leaving 13 bases unmatched. Germline CDR1 is ENHRY and CDR2 is SYGVKD. The CDR3 runs to 13 residues. CDR3 residues: CATYTGVGSGYTF. The DNA for the CDR3 is TGTGCCACCTACACAGGGGTGGGTTCGGGCTACACCTTC.

The chain combines TRBV6-7 with TRBJ1-1; TRBD1 might be the D (5 bases). TRBV6-7 is treated as an ORF (open reading frame) with a function not yet certain. The CDR3 extends over 19 amino acids. V dropped 4 bases and J dropped 4 bases, with 28 bases sitting between them. CDR3 region: CASSFPTRQPQAMGTEAFF. For the CDR3, the DNA is TGTGCCAGCAGTTTCCCGACGAGACAGCCGCAGGCGATGGGCACTGAAGCTTTCTTT.

The V and J genes are TRBV6-2 or TRBV6-3 and TRBJ1-6; TRBD1 matches at 8 bases. Trimming cost V 5 bases and J 8 bases; bases outside gene matches: 8. Looked up from germline, CDR1 is MNHEY and CDR2 is SVGEGT. The CDR3 contains 15 residues. The DNA for the CDR3 is TGTGCCAGCAGTCGATCAGGGGGCCTTTATTCACCCCTCCACTTT. The encoded protein is CASSRSGGLYSPLHF.

This sequence joins TRBV27 and TRBJ2-1, with 8 bases fitting TRBD2. V gave up 8 bases and J gave up 7 bases; unmatched junction bases: 10. The length of the CDR3 is 14 residues. Germline V gene lookup returns CDR1 MNHEY and CDR2 SMNVEV (reference sequence). The CDR3 sequence is CASRLGGGRNEQFF. CDR3 in DNA: TGTGCCAGCCGTCTCGGGGGGGGTCGGAATGAGCAGTTCTTC.

The chain employs TRBV14 and TRBJ2-2, with a tentative D call TRBD1 (7 bases). The V end was cut by 1 base, the J end by 4 bases, with 13 bases between. Germline-derived CDR1 and CDR2 are SGHDN and FVKESK. The CDR3 loop spans 16 amino acids. The CDR3 nucleotides are TGTGCCAGCAGCCAAGTAGCAGGGGGACTCACCGGGGAGCTGTTTTTT. This encodes CASSQVAGGLTGELFF.

The chain combines TRBV9 with TRBJ2-7; a weak D match, TRBD2 (5 bases). The CDR3 length is 16 residues. Germline V lookup: CDR1 SGDLS, CDR2 YYNGEE. V lost 1 base and J 2 bases, leaving 16 bases between the germline ends. The CDR3 here is CASSVPSGYWPYEQYF. The CDR3 DNA follows: TGTGCCAGCAGCGTACCTTCGGGGTACTGGCCCTACGAGCAGTACTTC.

The chain links TRBV5-1 to TRBJ2-2, with 9 bases aligning to TRBD2. V shed 4 bases and J 4 bases; nucleotides not matched to a gene: 17. The germline gives CDR1 SGHRS, CDR2 YFSETQ. The CDR3 totals 19 residues. The CDR3 protein is CASSPGLAGEINPTGELFF. CDR3 in DNA: TGCGCCAGCAGCCCCGGGTTAGCGGGAGAAATTAATCCCACCGGGGAGCTGTTTTTT.

This sequence joins TRBV5-1 and TRBJ1-2; TRBD1 matches 9 bases. The CDR3 totals 14 residues. Trimming at V came to 5 bases and at J to 6 bases, leaving 8 bases not matched to a gene. The V gene's germline CDR1 is SGHRS and CDR2 YFSETQ. The CDR3 here is CASRKTGGYDGYTF. The CDR3 DNA is TGCGCCAGCAGGAAGACAGGGGGATACGATGGCTACACCTTC.

This clone has at least ten counts. This chain links TRBV27 with TRBJ1-6; TRBD1 matches at 10 bases. CDR3 length: 15 amino acids. Germline assignment: CDR1 MNHEY and CDR2 SMNVEV (reference sequence). The V segment lost 3 bases and the J segment 10 bases; nucleotides outside the gene matches: 6. The CDR3 coding sequence is TGTGCCAGCAGTTTGGGGGGACAGGGGTTGTCACCCCTCCACTTT. This sequence encodes CASSLGGQGLSPLHF.